This T cell receptor beta chain was identified during a study of response to subunit inactivated influenza vaccine. TCRdb ran MiXCR on the RT-PCR reads and lists one entry per CDR3 protein. The sample yields hundreds of thousands of distinct CDR3 sequences, around 25% seen once. This clonotype has just one count. The sequence came from a man aged 50 or older who received an inactivated influenza vaccine. Sample: CD4+ T cells sorted from PBMCs, taken 4 to 6 days after vaccination.

The chain's CDR3 is CASSLSGVWGPDTQYF. The CDR3 DNA sequence: TGTGCCAGCAGTCTTAGTGGGGTCTGGGGCCCAGATACGCAGTATTTT. The chain links TRBV28 to TRBJ2-3, with D perhaps TRBD1 (5 bases). This CDR3 contains 16 residues. V was shortened by 5 bases and J by 4 bases, with 19 bases between the two germline ends. Germline loops: CDR1 MDHEN, CDR2 SYDVKM.